This TCR beta chain was captured in a study of blood T cell repertoires in COVID-19 (dated by TCRdb to 2018 to 2021). A note on the overall study: Collaborator samples came from the United States, Italy and Spain and covered acute and convalescent phases of COVID-19. The material from the prospective study consisted of cDNA or gDNA derived from T cells, B-cell-depleted T cells, or PBMCs. The dataset comprised deeply sampled blood TCRbeta repertoires from subjects exposed to, actively infected with, or recovered from COVID-19. The repertoires were made available in a free public database intended to serve as a resource for research on the immune response to SARS-CoV-2. The samples were drawn from two sources: the first 160 participants of the ongoing ImmuneRACE study, and 950 to 1,500 subjects contributed by 6 global collaborators. Sample metadata almost always included a de-identified subject ID, COVID-19 status, age in years and sex. HLA class I and class II types, where available, came from metadata supplied by the sample provider rather than from assay-based typing.

Comment on this clone: Which antigen it targets is not known. No qualities accompany the bases; no much larger clone lies one base away.

Taken from cysteine to phenylalanine, the CDR3 has 14 residues. The retained sequence is limited to the CDR3, 42 bases, with the frame set at the first base. The germline V gene encodes CDR1 LGHDT and CDR2 YNNKEL (reference sequence). V lost 3 bases and J lost 9 bases; the stretch between them is 15 bases long. The study at large found these results: How much clinical and demographic metadata was included differed by source and by participant, and the metadata was provided uncurated.

The immunoSEQ Assay, a bias-controlled multiplex PCR, was used to amplify TCRbeta CDR3 regions from genomic DNA. The paper's processing steps were these. Nucleated cell counts per sample were estimated from amplification of reference gene primers within the assay. To quantify the absolute abundance of each unique TCRbeta CDR3 rearrangement, sequence reads were collapsed and filtered. Productive Simpson clonality was computed per sample as the square root of Simpson's diversity index over productive rearrangements. Sourced from immuneACCESS, this table was stored by TCRdb with only in-frame sequences that have V and J called. A share of the clones is absent; for the studies checked, an unresolved V gene accounts for under half, and the remainder has no known explanation. The V and J calls and clone size are taken from that table; D and trimming were inferred from the DNA. The sample table shows 110,000 or so clones, and 70% to 90% are seen once. The ten largest clones capture around 4.5% of the sample.

Collaborating institutions collected whole blood in K2EDTA tubes following their own protocols. For TCRbeta analysis, collaborator samples were shipped as frozen whole blood, as isolated PBMCs, or as DNA extracted from either sample type. This receptor was identified in a woman between 45 and 60 years old with acute or convalescent COVID-19. The sample comprised peripheral blood. This sequence uses TRBV3-1 (or the pseudogene TRBV3-2) and TRBJ2-1; TRBD1 could be the D gene, as 5 bases match. The CDR3 reads as follows: CASSHPPARVEQFF. Here is the DNA: TGTGCCAGCAGCCATCCTCCCGCCAGGGTTGAGCAGTTCTTC.